This T cell receptor (beta chain) came from a study of blood T cell repertoires in COVID-19. The trim removed 3 bases at V and 4 bases at J, leaving 4 bases unmatched. The CDR3 has 14 amino acids. CDR1 is SGDLS, CDR2 YYNGEE, per germline. In its sample, this clone ranks as medium-sized. The repertoire was sequenced with immunoSEQ multiplex PCR; TCRdb's copy has only in-frame clones and lacks some. The repertoire consists of approximately 69,000 clones, with approximately 86% occurring once and the leading ten covering 9% to 15%. The sequenced sample was peripheral blood. The sequence was obtained from a human donor in a cohort sampled during active COVID-19. The J gene is TRBJ2-7, the V gene TRBV9; 10 bases match TRBD1. CDR3 DNA sequence: TGTGCCAGCAGCGAAAGACAGGGGGCTTACGAGCAGTACTTC. Its translation is CASSERQGAYEQYF.